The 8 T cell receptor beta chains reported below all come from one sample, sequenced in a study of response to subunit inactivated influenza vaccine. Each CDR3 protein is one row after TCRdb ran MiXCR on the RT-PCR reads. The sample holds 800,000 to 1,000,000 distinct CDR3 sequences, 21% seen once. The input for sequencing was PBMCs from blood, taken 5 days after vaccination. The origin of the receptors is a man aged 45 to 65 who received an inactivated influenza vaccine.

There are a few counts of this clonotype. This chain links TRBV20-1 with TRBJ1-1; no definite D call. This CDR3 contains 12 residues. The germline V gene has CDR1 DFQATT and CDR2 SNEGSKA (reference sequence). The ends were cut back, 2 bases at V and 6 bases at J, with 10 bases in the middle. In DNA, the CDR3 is TGCAGTGCTAGACCGTTAGACGCTGAAGCTTTCTTT. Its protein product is CSARPLDAEAFF.

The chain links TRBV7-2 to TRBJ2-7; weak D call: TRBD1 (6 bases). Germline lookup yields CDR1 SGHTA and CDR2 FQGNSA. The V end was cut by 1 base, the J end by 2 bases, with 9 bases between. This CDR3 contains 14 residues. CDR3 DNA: TGTGCCAGCAGCTTAGGGGACACCCCCTACGAGCAGTACTTC. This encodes CASSLGDTPYEQYF.

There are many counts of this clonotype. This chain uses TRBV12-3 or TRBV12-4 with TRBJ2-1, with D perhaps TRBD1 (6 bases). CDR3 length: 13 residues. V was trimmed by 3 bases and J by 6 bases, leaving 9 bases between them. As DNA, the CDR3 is TGTGCCAGCAGTTTTGGGGGCTCCAATGAGCAGTTCTTC. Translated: CASSFGGSNEQFF.

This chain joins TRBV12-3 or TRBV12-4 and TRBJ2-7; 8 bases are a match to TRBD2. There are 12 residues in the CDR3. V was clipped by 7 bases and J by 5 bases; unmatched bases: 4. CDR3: CASTKTSDEQYF. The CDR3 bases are TGTGCCAGCACCAAGACTAGCGACGAGCAGTACTTC.

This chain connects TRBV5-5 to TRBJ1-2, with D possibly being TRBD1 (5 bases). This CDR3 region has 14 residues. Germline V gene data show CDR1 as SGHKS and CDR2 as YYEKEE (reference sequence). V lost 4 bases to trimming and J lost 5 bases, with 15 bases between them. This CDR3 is CASSLDTPGYGYTF. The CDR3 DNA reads TGTGCCAGCAGCCTGGACACGCCTGGGTATGGCTACACCTTC.

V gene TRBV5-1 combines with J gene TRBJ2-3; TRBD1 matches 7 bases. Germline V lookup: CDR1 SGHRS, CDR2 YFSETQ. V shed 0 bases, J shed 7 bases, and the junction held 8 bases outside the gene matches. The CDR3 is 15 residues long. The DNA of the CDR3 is TGCGCCAGCAGCTTGGACAGGGGAAATGTAAATACGCAGTATTTT. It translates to CASSLDRGNVNTQYF.

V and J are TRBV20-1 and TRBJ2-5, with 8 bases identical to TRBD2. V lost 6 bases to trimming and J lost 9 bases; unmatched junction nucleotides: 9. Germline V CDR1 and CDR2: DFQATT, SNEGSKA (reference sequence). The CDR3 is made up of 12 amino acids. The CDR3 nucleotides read TGCAGTGCCAGGGGAGGGCGGGAGGCCCAGTACTTC. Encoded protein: CSARGGREAQYF.

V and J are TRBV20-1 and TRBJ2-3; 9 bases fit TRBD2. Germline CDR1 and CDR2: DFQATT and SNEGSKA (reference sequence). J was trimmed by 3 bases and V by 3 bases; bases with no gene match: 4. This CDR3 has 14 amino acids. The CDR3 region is CSARREGRTDTQYF. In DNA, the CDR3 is TGCAGTGCTAGGCGGGAGGGCCGTACAGATACGCAGTATTTT.